Described below is a single T cell receptor (beta chain) sequence and its context. Which antigen it targets is not known. Within one base of it there is no much larger clone, and no base qualities were kept. This entry belongs to a study of blood T cell repertoires in COVID-19 (dated by TCRdb to the early 2020s). The study in broad terms: Samples covering the acute and convalescent phases of COVID-19 were provided by collaborators in the United States, Italy and Spain. The material from the prospective study consisted of cDNA or gDNA derived from T cells, B-cell-depleted T cells, or PBMCs. Deeply sampled blood TCRbeta repertoires from subjects exposed to, actively infected with, or recovered from COVID-19 were included in the dataset. A freely available public database, intended as a resource for researchers studying the immune response to SARS-CoV-2, is where the repertoires were released. The samples were drawn from the first 160 participants of the ongoing ImmuneRACE study and from over a thousand subjects provided by 6 global collaborators. A de-identified subject ID, COVID-19 status, age in years and sex were almost always included in the sample metadata. Where HLA class I and class II types were available, the types were taken from metadata supplied by the sample provider, not from assay-based typing.

Study-wide conclusions, independent of this receptor: The amount of clinical and demographic metadata varied by source and participant and was provided uncurated.

Compared with germline, V lacks 1 base and J lacks 5 bases; bases without a gene match: 22. The CDR3 runs 23 residues from the cysteine to the phenylalanine. The retained sequence is limited to the CDR3, 69 bases, with the frame set at the first base. From the germline V gene, CDR1 is MNHNS and CDR2 is SASEGT. At one collaborating source in Seattle, patients were enrolled during active infection and were followed longitudinally through the course of disease. Each collaborating institution followed its own protocols to collect whole blood in K2EDTA tubes. For TCRbeta analysis, collaborator samples were shipped as frozen whole blood, as isolated PBMCs, or as DNA extracted from either sample type. The immunoSEQ Assay, a bias-controlled multiplex PCR, was used to amplify TCRbeta CDR3 regions from genomic DNA. The paper's data handling went like this. Nucleated cell counts per sample were estimated from amplification of reference gene primers within the assay. To quantify the absolute abundance of each unique TCRbeta CDR3 rearrangement, sequence reads were collapsed and filtered. For each sample, productive Simpson clonality was calculated as the square root of Simpson's diversity index over productive rearrangements. In TCRdb, the immuneACCESS table is reduced to in-frame sequences with V and J assigned. These tables do not hold every clone; where another copy was compared, an unresolved V gene accounts for under half, and the others remain unexplained. D and trimming come from the DNA, and the V and J calls and clone size come from that table. Present in this sample are about 370,000 clones, 89% of which were seen just once. The ten most abundant clones make up 3% of the sample.

Material: peripheral blood. The sequence was collected from a woman younger than 45 with COVID-19, enrolled during active disease. The V gene is TRBV6-1 and the J gene is TRBJ2-2; TRBD2 agrees with 13 junctional bases. CDR3 loop: CASSEVQGAVLAGGPPRTGELFF. The nucleotide sequence reads TGTGCCAGCAGTGAAGTTCAGGGGGCGGTACTAGCGGGGGGGCCCCCGAGAACCGGGGAGCTGTTTTTT.